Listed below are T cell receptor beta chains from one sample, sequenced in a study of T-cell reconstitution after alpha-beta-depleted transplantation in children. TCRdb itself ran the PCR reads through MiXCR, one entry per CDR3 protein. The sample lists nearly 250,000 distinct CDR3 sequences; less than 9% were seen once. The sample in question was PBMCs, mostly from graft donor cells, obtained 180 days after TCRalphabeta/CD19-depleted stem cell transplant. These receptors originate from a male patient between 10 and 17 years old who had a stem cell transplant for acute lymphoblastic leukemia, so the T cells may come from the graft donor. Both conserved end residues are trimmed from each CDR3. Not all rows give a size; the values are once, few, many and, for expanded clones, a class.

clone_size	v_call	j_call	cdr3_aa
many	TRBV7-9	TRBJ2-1	ASSYSEGKIHNEQF
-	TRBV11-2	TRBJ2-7	ASSPTPGLAGGEQY
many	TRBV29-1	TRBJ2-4	SVVSSQNIQY
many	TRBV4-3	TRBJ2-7	ASSQDRGQGTYEQY
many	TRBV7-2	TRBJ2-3	ASRKPTSTDTQY
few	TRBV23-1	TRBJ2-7	ASSQPGQGIIHEQY
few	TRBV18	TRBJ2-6	ASSPAGARSGANVLT
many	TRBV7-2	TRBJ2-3	ASSAGGRDTQY
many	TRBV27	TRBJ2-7	ASSFASEYEQY
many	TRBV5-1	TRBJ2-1	ASSLAIPLRYSYNEQF
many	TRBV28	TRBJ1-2	ASSPRRSYGYT
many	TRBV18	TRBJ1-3	ASSPAGTLAGTIY
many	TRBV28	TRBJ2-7	ASSLELFLY
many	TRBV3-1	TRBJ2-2	ASSQLSGTSGREANTGELF
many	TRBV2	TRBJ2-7	ASPTGQSGEQY
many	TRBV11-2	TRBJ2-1	ASTLRVASGRAAGYNEQF
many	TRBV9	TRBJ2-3	ASSARAGGPSTDTQY
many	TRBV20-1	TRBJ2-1	SARGPYNEQF
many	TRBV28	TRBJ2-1	ASSPELAGGLWNEQF
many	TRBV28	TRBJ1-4	ASSLRSQGAEKLF
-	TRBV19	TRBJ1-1	ASSIQGGRSTEAF
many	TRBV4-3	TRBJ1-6	ASSQDSDRVPYNSPLH
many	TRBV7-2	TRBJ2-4	ASSFGTENIQY
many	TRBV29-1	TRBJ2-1	SVAGGGYNEQF